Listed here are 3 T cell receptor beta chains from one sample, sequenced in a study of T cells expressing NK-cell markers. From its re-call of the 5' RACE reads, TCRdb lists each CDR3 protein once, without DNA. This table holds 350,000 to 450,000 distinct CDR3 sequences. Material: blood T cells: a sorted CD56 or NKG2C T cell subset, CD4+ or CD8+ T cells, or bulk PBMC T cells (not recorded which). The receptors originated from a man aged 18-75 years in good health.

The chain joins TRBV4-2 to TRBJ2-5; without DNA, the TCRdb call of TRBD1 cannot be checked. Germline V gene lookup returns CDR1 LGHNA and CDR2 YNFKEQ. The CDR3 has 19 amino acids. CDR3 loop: CASSQGWGTGGEKGETQYF.

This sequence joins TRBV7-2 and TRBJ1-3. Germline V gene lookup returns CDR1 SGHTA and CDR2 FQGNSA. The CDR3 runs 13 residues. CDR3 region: CASNMFSGNTIYF.

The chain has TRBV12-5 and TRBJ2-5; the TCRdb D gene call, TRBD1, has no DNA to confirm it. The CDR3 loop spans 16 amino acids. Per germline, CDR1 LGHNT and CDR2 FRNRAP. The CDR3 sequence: CASGLVQSGGRTAQYF.